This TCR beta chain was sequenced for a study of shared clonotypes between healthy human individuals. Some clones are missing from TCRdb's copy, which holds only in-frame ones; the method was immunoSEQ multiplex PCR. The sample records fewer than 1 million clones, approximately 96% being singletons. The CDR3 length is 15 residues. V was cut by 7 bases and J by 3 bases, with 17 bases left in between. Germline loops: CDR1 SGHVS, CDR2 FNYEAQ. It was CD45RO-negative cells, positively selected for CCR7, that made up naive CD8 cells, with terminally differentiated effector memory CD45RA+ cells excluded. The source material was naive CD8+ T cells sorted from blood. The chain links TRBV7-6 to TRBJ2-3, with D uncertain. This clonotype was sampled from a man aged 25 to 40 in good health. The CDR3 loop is CASTLYADRTDTQYF. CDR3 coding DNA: TGTGCCAGCACCCTATACGCGGATAGAACAGATACGCAGTATTTT.